Listed below are T cell receptor beta chains from one sample, sequenced in a study of blood T cell repertoires in COVID-19. Assay used: immunoSEQ multiplex PCR; TCRdb lists only in-frame clones, some missing. The sample contains over 85,000 clones, around 90% of which appear only once. Sequenced: peripheral blood. Source of these receptors: a man between 18 and 29 years old with acute or convalescent COVID-19. The CDR3 runs from the conserved cysteine through the conserved F or W. The D gene is left open where the match is weak. Rows may omit the clone size; those that give it use once, few, many or a size class.

size: -; J: TRBJ2-1; D: TRBD2; V: TRBV19; CDR3: CASSMGSRLAGGGEQFF; DNA: TGTGCCAGTAGTATGGGGTCTCGACTAGCGGGAGGGGGTGAGCAGTTCTTC
size: -; J: TRBJ2-2; D: -; V: TRBV10-3; CDR3: CAISEGQGGGQNTGELFF; DNA: TGTGCCATCAGTGAGGGCCAAGGTGGGGGCCAGAACACCGGGGAGCTGTTTTTT
size: -; J: TRBJ2-7; D: -; V: TRBV30; CDR3: CAWGLQLPRSLGPSYEQYF; DNA: TGTGCCTGGGGCCTTCAGCTCCCCAGGTCCCTGGGGCCCTCCTACGAGCAGTACTTC
size: -; J: TRBJ1-4; D: TRBD1; V: TRBV24-1; CDR3: CATSDNRGPGEKLFF; DNA: TGTGCCACCAGTGACAATAGGGGGCCGGGGGAAAAACTGTTTTTT
size: -; J: TRBJ1-3; D: -; V: TRBV30; CDR3: CAWRGLSGNTIYF; DNA: TGTGCCTGGCGGGGACTCTCTGGAAACACCATATATTTT
size: -; J: TRBJ1-4; D: TRBD1; V: TRBV5-1; CDR3: CASSLVGQATNEKLFF; DNA: TGCGCCAGCAGCTTGGTAGGACAGGCAACTAATGAAAAACTGTTTTTT
size: -; J: TRBJ1-1; D: -; V: TRBV29-1; CDR3: CSVLYFAGTEAFF; DNA: TGCAGCGTTCTATATTTTGCCGGGACAGAAGCTTTCTTT
size: -; J: TRBJ1-2; D: -; V: TRBV5-1; CDR3: CASSRQAEGYGYTF; DNA: TGCGCCAGCAGTCGGCAGGCGGAGGGGTATGGCTACACCTTC
size: -; J: TRBJ1-1; D: -; V: TRBV5-6; CDR3: CASSRGSTSESTEAFF; DNA: TGTGCCAGCAGCCGTGGTAGTACCTCGGAGAGCACTGAAGCTTTCTTT
size: -; J: TRBJ2-2; D: -; V: TRBV7-6; CDR3: CASSLAYAGAGNTGELFF; DNA: TGTGCCAGCAGCTTAGCGTACGCGGGGGCCGGGAACACCGGGGAGCTGTTTTTT
size: once; J: TRBJ1-2; D: TRBD1; V: TRBV14; CDR3: CASSQHDRAHPANYGYTF; DNA: TGTGCCAGCAGCCAACACGACAGGGCCCACCCAGCTAACTATGGCTACACCTTC
size: -; J: TRBJ1-1; D: TRBD1; V: TRBV11-2; CDR3: CASSLRQGPNEAFF; DNA: TGTGCCAGCAGCTTAAGACAGGGTCCTAATGAAGCTTTCTTT
size: -; J: TRBJ1-1; D: TRBD1; V: TRBV25-1; CDR3: CASSEWARGDTEAFF; DNA: TGTGCCAGCAGTGAATGGGCCAGGGGGGACACTGAAGCTTTCTTT
size: -; J: TRBJ2-3; D: TRBD2; V: TRBV9; CDR3: CASSLLAGGTDTQYF; DNA: TGTGCCAGCAGCCTTCTAGCGGGAGGCACAGATACGCAGTATTTT
size: once; J: TRBJ1-1; D: -; V: TRBV10-1; CDR3: CASSFRAFF; DNA: TGCGCCAGCAGCTTTCGAGCTTTCTTT
size: few; J: TRBJ2-7; D: -; V: TRBV5-5; CDR3: CASSLVGGTTSYEQYF; DNA: TGTGCCAGCAGCTTGGTGGGGGGAACCACCTCCTACGAGCAGTACTTC
size: -; J: TRBJ1-2; D: -; V: TRBV27; CDR3: CASGVGAQGFNYGYTF; DNA: TGTGCCAGCGGGGTTGGGGCACAGGGTTTTAACTATGGCTACACCTTC
size: once; J: TRBJ1-1; D: TRBD1; V: TRBV27; CDR3: CASSGGRQGEGAFF; DNA: TGTGCCAGCAGTGGAGGGCGACAGGGCGAGGGGGCTTTCTTT
size: -; J: TRBJ2-3; D: -; V: TRBV3-1/TRBV3-2; CDR3: CASSQDLSYTDTQYF; DNA: TGTGCCAGCAGCCAAGATTTATCGTACACAGATACGCAGTATTTT
size: -; J: TRBJ2-1; D: TRBD2; V: TRBV7-9; CDR3: CASRQEAGGPHNEQFF; DNA: TGTGCCAGCAGGCAGGAAGCGGGGGGGCCGCACAATGAGCAGTTCTTC
size: -; J: TRBJ1-2; D: TRBD1; V: TRBV5-1; CDR3: CASSLDRELGGYTF; DNA: TGCGCCAGCAGCCTCGACAGGGAGCTTGGGGGCTACACCTTC
size: -; J: TRBJ1-5; D: -; V: TRBV13; CDR3: CASSLGAGTQHF; DNA: TGTGCCAGCAGCTTAGGGGCAGGGACCCAGCATTTT
size: -; J: TRBJ2-3; D: TRBD1; V: TRBV9; CDR3: CASSQGTDTQYF; DNA: TGTGCCAGCTCACAGGGGACAGATACGCAGTATTTT
size: -; J: TRBJ2-7; D: TRBD1; V: TRBV5-4; CDR3: CASSSLDRGLLTYEQYF; DNA: TGTGCCAGCAGCTCCCTCGACAGGGGCCTACTGACCTACGAGCAGTACTTC
size: once; J: TRBJ1-2; D: -; V: TRBV19; CDR3: CASSWTRAQPYGYTF; DNA: TGTGCCAGTAGTTGGACACGGGCACAACCTTATGGCTACACCTTC
size: once; J: TRBJ1-1; D: TRBD1; V: TRBV5-1; CDR3: CASSFLTGDQNTEAFF; DNA: TGCGCCAGCAGCTTCCTGACAGGGGATCAGAACACTGAAGCTTTCTTT
size: -; J: TRBJ1-5; D: -; V: TRBV12-3/TRBV12-4; CDR3: CASSFGNQPQHF; DNA: TGTGCCAGCAGTTTCGGCAATCAGCCCCAGCATTTT
size: medium-sized; J: TRBJ2-5; D: TRBD1; V: TRBV24-1; CDR3: CATSDTGTGTETQYF; DNA: TGTGCCACCAGTGATACCGGGACAGGGACTGAGACCCAGTACTTC